What follows describes a single T cell receptor beta chain. What antigen it recognizes has not been identified. No base quality values were provided; no much bigger clone lies one nucleotide off. These data originate in a study of OX40 agonist ivuxolimab in advanced cancers. About the study as a whole: The costimulatory receptor OX40 (CD134) was targeted by ivuxolimab, a fully human IgG2 agonistic monoclonal antibody. Intravenous ivuxolimab was administered to patients every 2 weeks at six dose levels: 0.01, 0.1, 0.3, 1.5, 3 and 10 mg/kg. Of the approximately 54 dose-escalation patients, hepatocellular carcinoma was present in about 20, melanoma in roughly 15, renal cell carcinoma in 9 and head and neck cancer in 9. In the dose-escalation cohort, around 80% of patients were male, and the mean age was 60 years with a range of roughly 20 to 80. Patients were allowed to have had prior anti-PD-1, anti-PD-L1 or anti-CTLA-4 therapy, and roughly 40% of the dose-escalation patients had been treated with checkpoint inhibitors. Partial responses occurred in three dose-escalation patients, of whom one had hepatocellular carcinoma and two had cutaneous melanoma. The purpose of peripheral TCRbeta sequencing was to test whether ivuxolimab changed TCR sequence diversity and led to clonal T-cell expansion. The paper covers the monotherapy dose-escalation part of the phase I ivuxolimab trial, which included N of about 51 patients. The study at large found these results: At doses from 0.1 to 3.0 mg/kg, clonal expansion was seen in both CD4+ and CD8+ blood T cells between baseline and week 6. The antigen specificity of the clonally expanded peripheral T cells was not determined. After ivuxolimab, more expanded clones were found on average in CD8+ T cells than in CD4+ T cells. Low levels of normalized T-cell clonal expansion were also seen in some patients who did not respond. In the 0.1-3.0 mg/kg groups, partial responders were among the patients with the lowest normalized peripheral clonal expansion, particularly in CD8+ T cells.

For sequencing of the TCRbeta CDR3 region, genomic DNA was extracted from the sorted cells. The immunoSEQ Assay was used for sequencing of TCRbeta CDR3 regions. TCRdb limited this immuneACCESS table to in-frame rearrangements with V and J called. A share of clones is missing; checked studies link under half to unresolved V genes, and the rest is unexplained. The sample profile shows some 87,000 clones; about 89% of them were found once. The ten largest clones add up to around 0.43% of the sample. Patients with autoimmune disease history or receiving systemic immunosuppression were excluded from the trial. Peripheral blood for TCR sequencing was collected from all dose cohorts at baseline, on cycle 4 day 1, and on cycle 7 day 1. Samples came from an open-label, multicenter, first-in-human phase I dose-escalation trial of ivuxolimab. The trial enrolled adults with locally advanced or metastatic head and neck squamous cell, hepatocellular, melanoma or renal cell carcinoma. Before TCR sequencing, CD4+ T cells and CD8+ T cells from peripheral blood were sorted into separate populations.

The receptor comes from an adult with an advanced solid tumor such as melanoma, head and neck, liver or kidney cancer. The specimen comprised CD4+ or CD8+ T cells sorted from blood, sampled in a trial of the OX40 agonist ivuxolimab.

The CDR3 protein: CASSLQQETQYF. The DNA reads as follows: TGTGCCAGCAGCTTACAGCAAGAGACCCAGTACTTC. The V and J genes are TRBV11-3 and TRBJ2-5, with no confidently assigned D gene. The germline V gene encodes CDR1 SGHNT and CDR2 YENEEA. The junction shows trimming of 2 bases on V and 2 bases on J, plus 3 bases between the germline ends. From its cysteine to its phenylalanine, the CDR3 spans 12 amino acids. The CDR3 DNA has 36 bases and is translated from base 1.